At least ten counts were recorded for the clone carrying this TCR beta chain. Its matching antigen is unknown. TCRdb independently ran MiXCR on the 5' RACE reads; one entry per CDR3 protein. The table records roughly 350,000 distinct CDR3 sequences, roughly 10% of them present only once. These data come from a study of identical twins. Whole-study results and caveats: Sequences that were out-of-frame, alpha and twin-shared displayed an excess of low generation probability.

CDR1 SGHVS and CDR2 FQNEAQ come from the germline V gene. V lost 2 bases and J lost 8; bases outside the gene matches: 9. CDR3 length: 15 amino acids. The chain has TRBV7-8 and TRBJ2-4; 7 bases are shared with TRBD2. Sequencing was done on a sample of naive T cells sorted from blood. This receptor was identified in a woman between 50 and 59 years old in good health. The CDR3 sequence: CASSLSATSIHIQYF. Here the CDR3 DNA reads TGTGCCAGCAGCTTATCCGCGACTAGCATCCACATTCAGTACTTC.